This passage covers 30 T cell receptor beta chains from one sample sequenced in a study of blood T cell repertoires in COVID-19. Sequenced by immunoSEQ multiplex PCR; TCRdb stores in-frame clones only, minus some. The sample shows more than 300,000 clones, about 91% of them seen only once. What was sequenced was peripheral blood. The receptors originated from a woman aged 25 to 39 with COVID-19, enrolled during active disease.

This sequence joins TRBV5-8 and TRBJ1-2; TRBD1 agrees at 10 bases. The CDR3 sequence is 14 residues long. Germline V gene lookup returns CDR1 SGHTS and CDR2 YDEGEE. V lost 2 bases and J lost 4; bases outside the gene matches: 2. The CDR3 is CASSLDRGLYGYTF. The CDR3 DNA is TGTGCCAGCAGCTTAGACAGGGGGCTCTATGGCTACACCTTC.

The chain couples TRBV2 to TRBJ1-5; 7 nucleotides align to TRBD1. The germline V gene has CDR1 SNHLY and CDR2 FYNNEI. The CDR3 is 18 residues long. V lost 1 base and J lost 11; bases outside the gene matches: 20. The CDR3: CASSEGPASTGRRWAQHF. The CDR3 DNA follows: TGTGCCAGCAGTGAAGGGCCCGCTTCGACAGGGCGGAGGTGGGCCCAGCATTTT.

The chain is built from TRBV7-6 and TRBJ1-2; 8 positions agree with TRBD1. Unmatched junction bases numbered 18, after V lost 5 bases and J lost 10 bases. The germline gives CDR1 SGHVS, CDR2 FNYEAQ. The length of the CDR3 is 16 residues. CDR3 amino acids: CASSPSAFGQGAHYTF. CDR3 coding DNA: TGTGCCAGCAGCCCCTCGGCATTCGGACAGGGAGCACACTACACCTTC.

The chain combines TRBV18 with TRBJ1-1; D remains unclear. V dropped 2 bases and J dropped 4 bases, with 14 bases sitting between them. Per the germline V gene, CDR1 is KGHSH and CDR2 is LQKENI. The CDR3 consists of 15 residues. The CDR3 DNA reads TGTGCCAGCTCACCATGGGCTTCGGGGAGCACTGAAGCTTTCTTT. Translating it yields CASSPWASGSTEAFF.

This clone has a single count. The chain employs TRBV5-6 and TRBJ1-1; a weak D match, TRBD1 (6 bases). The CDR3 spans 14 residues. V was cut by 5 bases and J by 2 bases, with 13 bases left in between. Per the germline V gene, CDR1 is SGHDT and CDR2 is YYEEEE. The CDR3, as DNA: TGTGCCAGCAGGTTACAGGGATTTAACACTGAAGCTTTCTTT. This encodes CASRLQGFNTEAFF.

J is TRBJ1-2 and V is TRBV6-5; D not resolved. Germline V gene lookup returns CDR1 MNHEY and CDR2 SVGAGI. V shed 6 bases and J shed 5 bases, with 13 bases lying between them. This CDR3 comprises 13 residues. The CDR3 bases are TGTGCCAGCAGCAATACAAGATTGTATGGCTACACCTTC. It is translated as CASSNTRLYGYTF.

CDR3 loop: CSVDQANNYGYTF. The DNA of the CDR3 is TGCAGCGTTGACCAGGCGAATAACTATGGCTACACCTTC. This chain connects TRBV29-1 to TRBJ1-2; no definite D call. V shed 3 bases and J shed 1 base, with 9 bases lying between them. Germline values: CDR1 SQVTM, CDR2 ANQGSEA. This CDR3 comprises 13 residues.

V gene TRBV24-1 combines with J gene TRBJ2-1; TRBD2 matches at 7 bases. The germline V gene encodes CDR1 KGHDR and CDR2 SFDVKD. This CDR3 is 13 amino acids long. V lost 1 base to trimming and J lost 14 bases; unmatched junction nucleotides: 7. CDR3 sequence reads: CATSDFLGGSEFF. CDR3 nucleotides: TGTGCCACCAGTGATTTTTTGGGGGGGAGTGAGTTCTTC.

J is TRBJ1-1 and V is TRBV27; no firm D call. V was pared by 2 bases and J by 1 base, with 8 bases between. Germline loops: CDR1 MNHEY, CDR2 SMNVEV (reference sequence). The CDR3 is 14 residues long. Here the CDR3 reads CASSLRRENTEAFF. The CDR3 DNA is TGTGCCAGCAGTTTAAGGAGGGAGAACACTGAAGCTTTCTTT.

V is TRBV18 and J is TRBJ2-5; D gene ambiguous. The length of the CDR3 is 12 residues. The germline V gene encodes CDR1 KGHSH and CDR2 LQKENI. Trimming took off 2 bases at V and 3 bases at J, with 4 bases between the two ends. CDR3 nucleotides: TGTGCCAGCTCACCATCCGAAGAGACCCAGTACTTC. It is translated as CASSPSEETQYF.

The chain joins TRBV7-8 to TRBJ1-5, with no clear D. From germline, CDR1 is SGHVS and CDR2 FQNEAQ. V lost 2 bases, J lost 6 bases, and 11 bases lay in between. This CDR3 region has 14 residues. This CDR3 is CASSLLTVSQPQHF. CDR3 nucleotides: TGTGCCAGCAGCTTACTAACAGTCAGTCAGCCCCAGCATTTT.

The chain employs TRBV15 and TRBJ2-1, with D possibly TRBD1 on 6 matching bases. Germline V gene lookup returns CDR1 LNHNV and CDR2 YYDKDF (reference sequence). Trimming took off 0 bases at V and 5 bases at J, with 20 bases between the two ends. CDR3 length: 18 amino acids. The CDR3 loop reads CATSRDHSSGGRHNEQFF. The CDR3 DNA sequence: TGTGCCACCAGCAGAGATCATTCTTCTGGGGGCCGCCACAATGAGCAGTTCTTC.

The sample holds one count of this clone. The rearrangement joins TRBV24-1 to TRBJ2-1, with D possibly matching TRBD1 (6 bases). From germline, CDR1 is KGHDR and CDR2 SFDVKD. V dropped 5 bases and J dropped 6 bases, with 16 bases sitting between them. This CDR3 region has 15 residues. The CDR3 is CATSARQVTRNEQFF. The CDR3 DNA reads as TGTGCCACCAGTGCCCGACAGGTAACCCGCAATGAGCAGTTCTTC.

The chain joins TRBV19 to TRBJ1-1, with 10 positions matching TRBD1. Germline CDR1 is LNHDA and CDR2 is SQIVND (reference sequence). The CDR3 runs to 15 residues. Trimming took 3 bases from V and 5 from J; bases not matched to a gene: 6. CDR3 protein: CASSIRDRGYTEAFF. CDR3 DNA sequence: TGTGCCAGTAGTATCCGGGACAGGGGATATACTGAAGCTTTCTTT.

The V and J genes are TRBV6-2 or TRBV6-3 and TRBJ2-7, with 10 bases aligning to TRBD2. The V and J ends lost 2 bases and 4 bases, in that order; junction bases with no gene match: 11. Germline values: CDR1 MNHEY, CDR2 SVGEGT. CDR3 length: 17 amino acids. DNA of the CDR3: TGTGCCAGCAGTTACGCCCGCCCGGCTAGCGGGGGATACGAGCAGTACTTC. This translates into CASSYARPASGGYEQYF.

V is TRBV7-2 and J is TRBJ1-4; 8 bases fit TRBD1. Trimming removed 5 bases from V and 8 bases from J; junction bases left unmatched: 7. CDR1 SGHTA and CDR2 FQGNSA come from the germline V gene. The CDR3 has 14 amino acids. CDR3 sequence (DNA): TGTGCCAGCAGCCCAGACAGGGGTTACGAAAAACTGTTTTTT. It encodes CASSPDRGYEKLFF.

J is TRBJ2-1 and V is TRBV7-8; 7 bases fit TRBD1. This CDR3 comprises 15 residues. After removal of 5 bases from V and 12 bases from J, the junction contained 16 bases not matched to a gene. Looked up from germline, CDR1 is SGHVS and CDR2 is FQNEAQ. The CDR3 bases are TGTGCCAGCAGCCTTGACAGGGTTAAAAGGAGCGTGCAGTTCTTC. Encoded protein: CASSLDRVKRSVQFF.

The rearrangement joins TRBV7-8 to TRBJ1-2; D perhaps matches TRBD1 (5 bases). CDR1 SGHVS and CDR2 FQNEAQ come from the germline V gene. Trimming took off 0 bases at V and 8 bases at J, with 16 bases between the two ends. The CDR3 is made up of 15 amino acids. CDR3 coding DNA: TGTGCCAGCAGCTTAGCTTACCAGGGTTTGGGAGGCTACACCTTC. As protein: CASSLAYQGLGGYTF.

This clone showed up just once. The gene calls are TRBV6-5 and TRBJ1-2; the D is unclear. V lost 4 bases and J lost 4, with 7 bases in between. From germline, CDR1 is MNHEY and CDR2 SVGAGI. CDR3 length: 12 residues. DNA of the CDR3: TGTGCCAGCAGTTCAGGACTCTATGGCTACACCTTC. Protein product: CASSSGLYGYTF.

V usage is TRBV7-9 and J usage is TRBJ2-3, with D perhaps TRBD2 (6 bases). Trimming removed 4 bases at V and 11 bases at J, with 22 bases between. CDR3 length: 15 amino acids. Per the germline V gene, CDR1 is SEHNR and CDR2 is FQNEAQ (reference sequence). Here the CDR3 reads CASSSVRGDRWGQYF. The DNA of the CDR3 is TGTGCCAGCAGCTCAGTCCGCGGGGACCGATGGGGGCAGTATTTT.

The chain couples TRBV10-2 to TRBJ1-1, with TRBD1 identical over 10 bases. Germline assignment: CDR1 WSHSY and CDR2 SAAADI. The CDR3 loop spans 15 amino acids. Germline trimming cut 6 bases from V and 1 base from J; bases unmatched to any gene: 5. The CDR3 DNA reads TGCGCCAGCAGAGACAGGGGGCGTCGGAACACTGAAGCTTTCTTT. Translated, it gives CASRDRGRRNTEAFF.

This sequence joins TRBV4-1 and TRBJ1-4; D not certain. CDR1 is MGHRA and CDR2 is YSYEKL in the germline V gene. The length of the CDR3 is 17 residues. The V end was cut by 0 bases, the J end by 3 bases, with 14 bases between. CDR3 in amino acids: CASSQEKIGFANEKLFF. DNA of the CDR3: TGCGCCAGCAGCCAAGAGAAAATCGGTTTCGCTAATGAAAAACTGTTTTTT.

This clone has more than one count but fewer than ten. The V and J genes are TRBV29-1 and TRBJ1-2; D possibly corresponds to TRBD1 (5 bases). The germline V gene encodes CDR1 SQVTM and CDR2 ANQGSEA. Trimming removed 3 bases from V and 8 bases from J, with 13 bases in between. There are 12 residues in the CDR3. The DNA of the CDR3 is TGCAGCGTTGAGGGGCAGCGAGGAGGCTACACCTTC. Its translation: CSVEGQRGGYTF.

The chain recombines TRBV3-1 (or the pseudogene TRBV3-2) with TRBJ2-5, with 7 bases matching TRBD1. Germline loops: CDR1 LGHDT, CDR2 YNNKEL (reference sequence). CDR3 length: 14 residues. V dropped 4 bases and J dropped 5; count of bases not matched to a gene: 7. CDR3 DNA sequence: TGTGCCAGCAGCCGACGACAGGGATCGGAGACCCAGTACTTC. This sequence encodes CASSRRQGSETQYF.

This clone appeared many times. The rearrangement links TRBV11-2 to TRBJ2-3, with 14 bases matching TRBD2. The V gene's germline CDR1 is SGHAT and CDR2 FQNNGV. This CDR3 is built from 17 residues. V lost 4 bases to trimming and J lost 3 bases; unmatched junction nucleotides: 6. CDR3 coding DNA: TGTGCCAGCAGCTCAGGACTAGCGGGGGGCGAGACAGATACGCAGTATTTT. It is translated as CASSSGLAGGETDTQYF.

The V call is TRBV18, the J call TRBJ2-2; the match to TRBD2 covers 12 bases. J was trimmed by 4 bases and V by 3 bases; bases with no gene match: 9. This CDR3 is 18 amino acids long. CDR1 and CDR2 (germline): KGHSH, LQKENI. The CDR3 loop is CASSPELPGLAGTGELFF. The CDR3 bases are TGTGCCAGCTCACCGGAACTCCCGGGACTAGCGGGCACCGGGGAGCTGTTTTTT.

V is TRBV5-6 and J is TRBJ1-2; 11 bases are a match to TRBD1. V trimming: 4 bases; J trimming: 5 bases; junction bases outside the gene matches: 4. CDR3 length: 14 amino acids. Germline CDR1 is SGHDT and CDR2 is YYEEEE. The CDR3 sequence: CASSPDRGRYGYTF. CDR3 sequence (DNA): TGTGCCAGCAGCCCGGACAGGGGGCGATATGGCTACACCTTC. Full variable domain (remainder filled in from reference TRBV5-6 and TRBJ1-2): DAGVTQSPTHLIKTRGQQVTLRCSPKSGHDTVSWYQQALGQGPQFIFQYYEEEERQRGNFPDRFSGHQFPNYSSELNVNALLLGDSALYLCASSPDRGRYGYTFGSGTRLTVV.

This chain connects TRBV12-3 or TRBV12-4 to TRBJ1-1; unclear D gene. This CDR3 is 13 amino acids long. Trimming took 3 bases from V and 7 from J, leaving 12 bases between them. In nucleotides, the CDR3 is TGTGCCAGCAGTTTCGGCCTAGGCGATGAAGCTTTCTTT. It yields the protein CASSFGLGDEAFF.

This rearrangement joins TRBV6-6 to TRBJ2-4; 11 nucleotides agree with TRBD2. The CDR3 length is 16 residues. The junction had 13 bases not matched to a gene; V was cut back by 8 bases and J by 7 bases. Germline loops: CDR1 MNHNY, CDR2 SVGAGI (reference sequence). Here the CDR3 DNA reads TGTGCCAGCGGACCTACTATAGCGGGGGGGGCCAACATTCAGTACTTC. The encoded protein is CASGPTIAGGANIQYF.

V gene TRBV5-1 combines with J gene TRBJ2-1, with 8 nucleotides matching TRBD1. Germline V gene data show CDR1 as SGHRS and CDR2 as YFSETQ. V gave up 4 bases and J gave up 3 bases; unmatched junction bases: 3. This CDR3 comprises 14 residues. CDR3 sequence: CASSTDRGYNEQFF. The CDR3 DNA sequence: TGCGCCAGCAGCACCGACAGGGGCTACAATGAGCAGTTCTTC.